The clone carrying this T cell receptor beta chain has ten or more counts. Antigen unknown. This record belongs to a study of Graves' ophthalmopathy and Graves' hyperthyroidism. Study-wide background: Peripheral blood was gathered at first diagnosis, ahead of any treatment whatsoever.

Study-wide findings and caveats: Among thyroid clonotypes expanded above 0.001 frequency, most also appeared in blood.

Amplifying from RNA transcripts, the study obtained TCR beta CDR3 regions. After a first-round RT-PCR with HTBI primers, a second-round multiplex PCR was run. TCRdb passed the multiplex PCR reads through MiXCR, listing each CDR3 protein once. This sample has approximately 410,000 distinct CDR3 sequences, with just over 15% found just once. The CDR3 is 14 amino acids. V dropped 5 bases and J dropped 1; count of bases not matched to a gene: 4. The germline gives CDR1 SGHVS, CDR2 FQNEAQ. Researchers classed hyperthyroidism as stable given no ophthalmopathy within 18 months of follow-up. In this cohort, patients with other autoimmune diseases, uncontrolled infections, pregnancy or lactation were excluded.

Material for sequencing was peripheral blood. The clonotype comes from a young woman with stable Graves' hyperthyroidism. V is TRBV7-8 and J is TRBJ1-1, with 7 nucleotides matching TRBD1. The CDR3 spells CASSIGTANTEAFF. CDR3 sequence (DNA): TGTGCCAGCAGCATAGGGACAGCGAACACTGAAGCTTTCTTT.